Listed here is a single T cell receptor beta chain. Its specificity is not known. The data originate from a study of cytomegalovirus exposure and HLA in healthy donors. V lost 5 bases, J lost 2 bases, and 2 bases stayed unmatched. The CDR3 sequence is 13 residues long. CDR1 is MDHEN and CDR2 is SYDVKM in the germline V gene. Study-level results: A few CMV-associated chains proved CMV antigen-specific in vitro.

Sequencing used immunoSEQ multiplex PCR; TCRdb keeps in-frame clones, though not all of them. The table records almost 70,000 clones, 96% of them present only once. The sample was PBMCs. This clonotype originated in a young woman in good health and CMV-seropositive. The gene calls are TRBV28 and TRBJ1-2, with TRBD1 matching over 7 bases. CDR3 coding DNA: TGTGCCAGCAGTCCACAGGGGAACTATGGCTACACCTTC. This codes for CASSPQGNYGYTF.